This T cell receptor beta chain was sequenced for a study of regulatory T cells in long-lasting Graves disease. This clonotype was detected only once. V shed 5 bases and J 5 bases; nucleotides not matched to a gene: 13. In germline, CDR1 is SEHNR, CDR2 FQNEAQ (reference sequence). The CDR3 is 17 amino acids. The time point denotes: newly diagnosed GD, antithyroid drugs for less than 3 months. Researchers made the TCR library from RNA that was extracted from PBMCs. The TCR beta library used iRepertoire HTBI primers with Arm-PCR amplification of CDR3. In the original workflow: The identification of approximately 62 TRBV and around 15 TRBJ segments was made across samples. TCRdb independently ran MiXCR on the multiplex PCR reads; one entry per CDR3 protein. TCRdb, not the original authors, processed these V and J calls. Counted here are a few hundred thousand distinct CDR3 sequences, 13% to 15% occurring once; the ten biggest clones make up approximately 19%.

The sample was also linked to a second study, of T cells in Graves' hyperthyroidism and ophthalmopathy. That source notes: In the first-round RT-PCR of the TCR CDR3, the HTBI primer set was used.

The sample was peripheral blood mononuclear cells (PBMCs), taken at new diagnosis, from a patient treated with antithyroid drugs. The V and J genes are TRBV7-9 and TRBJ2-1, with TRBD2 matching 9 bases. This clonotype originated in a woman aged 45-65 years with Graves disease. CDR3 residues: CASSRPRLADNNNEQFF. As DNA, the CDR3 is TGTGCCAGCAGCAGACCAAGACTAGCGGATAATAACAATGAGCAGTTCTTC.